Sequencing of this T cell receptor beta chain was carried out in a study of PD-1 blockade in classical Hodgkin lymphoma. At the level of the study: It was nivolumab at 3 mg/kg, given intravenously every 2 weeks, that patients received.

Note on this clone: Its target is not known.

Each of the patients experienced relapse following autologous stem cell transplantation, and their brentuximab vedotin exposure differed. General study findings and limits: Patients were excluded if nivolumab began under 1 year after ASCT (the autologous transplant). Relapsed/refractory patients reportedly had the lowest baseline TCR diversity, below newly diagnosed patients, who were below healthy donors.

Germline values: CDR1 SGHRS, CDR2 YFSETQ. Trimming stripped 0 bases from V and 0 bases from J, with 9 bases between. This CDR3 spans 16 amino acids. TCRdb's copy holds only in-frame clones and misses some; the assay was immunoSEQ multiplex PCR. The sample has 45,000 to 50,000 clones, around 82% seen once. The gene calls are TRBV5-1 and TRBJ2-2; no clear D. The clonotype comes from a human donor with classical Hodgkin lymphoma. The sequencing here drew on peripheral blood mononuclear cells (PBMCs), taken before the second cycle of nivolumab. The CDR3 sequence: CASSLELAANTGELFF. The CDR3 DNA reads TGCGCCAGCAGCTTGGAACTGGCCGCGAACACCGGGGAGCTGTTTTTT.